Below, one T cell receptor beta chain is given with its context. The data belong to a study of blood T cell repertoires in COVID-19. The CDR3 sequence is 13 residues long. The germline V gene has CDR1 SGHNT and CDR2 YENEEA. J was trimmed by 8 bases and V by 3 bases; bases with no gene match: 4. Repertoires were generated with immunoSEQ multiplex PCR, while TCRdb's copy carries only in-frame clones and drops some. The sample carries 120,000 or so clones, about 74% recorded once. The rearrangement uses TRBV11-3 and TRBJ1-3; 7 bases are a match to TRBD1. The TCR was taken from a human donor in a cohort sampled during active COVID-19. Material: peripheral blood. This CDR3 is CASSLTGSDTIYF. DNA for the CDR3: TGTGCCAGCAGCTTGACAGGGTCGGACACCATATATTTT.